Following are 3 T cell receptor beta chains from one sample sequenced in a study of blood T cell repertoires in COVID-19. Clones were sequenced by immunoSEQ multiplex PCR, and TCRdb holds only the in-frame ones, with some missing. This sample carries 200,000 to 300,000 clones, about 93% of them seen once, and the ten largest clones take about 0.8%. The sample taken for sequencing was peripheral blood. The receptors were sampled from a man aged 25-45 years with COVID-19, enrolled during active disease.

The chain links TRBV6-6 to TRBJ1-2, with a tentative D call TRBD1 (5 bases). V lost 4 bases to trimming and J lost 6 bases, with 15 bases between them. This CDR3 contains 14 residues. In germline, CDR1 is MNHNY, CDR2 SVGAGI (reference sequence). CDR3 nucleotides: TGTGCCAGCAGTTCCCTCGGCAGGGTCGATGGCTACACCTTC. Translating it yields CASSSLGRVDGYTF.

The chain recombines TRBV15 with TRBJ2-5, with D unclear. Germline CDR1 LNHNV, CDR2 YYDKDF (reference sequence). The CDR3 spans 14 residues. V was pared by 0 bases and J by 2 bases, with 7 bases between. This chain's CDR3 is CATSRDKLQETQYF. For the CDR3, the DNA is TGTGCCACCAGCAGAGATAAGCTACAAGAGACCCAGTACTTC.

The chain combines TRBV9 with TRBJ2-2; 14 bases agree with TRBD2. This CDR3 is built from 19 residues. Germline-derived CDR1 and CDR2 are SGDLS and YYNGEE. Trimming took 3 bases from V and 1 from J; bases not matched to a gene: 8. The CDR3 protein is CASSASPGTSGGNTGELFF. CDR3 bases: TGTGCCAGCAGCGCGTCCCCCGGGACTAGCGGGGGGAACACCGGGGAGCTGTTTTTT.